This TCR beta chain was found in a study of early T cells in non-severe SARS-CoV-2 infection. About the research overall: Alpha and beta chains were unpaired, from unsorted whole-blood bulk RNA.

Attachment of unique molecular identifiers to individual cDNA molecules was performed. MiXCR was run by TCRdb on the 5' RACE reads, yielding one entry per CDR3 protein. The table lists more than 95,000 distinct CDR3 sequences, 14% to 15% of them singletons. General study results and limits: Anti-spike CD8 specificities were favored by VDJdb matching, whose results missed private and CD4 specificities.

The CDR3 runs 12 residues. Germline lookup yields CDR1 SEHNR and CDR2 FQNEAQ (reference sequence). The V end lost 8 bases, the J end lost 10 bases, and 18 bases lay between the germline ends. Ten or more counts support this clonotype. Its antigen is not identified. This receptor was taken from an adult who was a healthcare worker with PCR-confirmed SARS-CoV-2 infection or an uninfected control (not recorded which). The sequenced sample was whole blood. This chain joins TRBV7-9 and TRBJ2-7, with D possibly TRBD2 on 6 matching bases. CDR3 nucleotides: TGTGCCAGCGGACGGGACTCCCGTTTACAGTACTTC. It codes for CASGRDSRLQYF. Supplemented by reference TRBV7-9 and TRBJ2-7, the full variable domain reads DTGVSQNPRHKITKRGQNVTFRCDPISEHNRLYWYRQTLGQGPEFLTYFQNEAQLEKSRLLSDRFSAERPKGSFSTLEIQRTEQGDSAMYLCASGRDSRLQYFGPGTRLTVT.